This TCR beta chain is from a study of OX40 agonist ivuxolimab in advanced cancers. At the level of the study: Treatment of patients was with ivuxolimab, an agonistic anti-OX40 (CD134) antibody.

Points on this clone: Antigen unknown.

TCRdb's copy holds only in-frame clones and misses some; the assay was immunoSEQ multiplex PCR. The sample has more than 50,000 clones, almost 95% seen once. The study, taken as a whole, reports: Among T cells, CD8+ cells averaged more expanded clones than CD4+ cells. Partial responders receiving 0.1-3.0 mg/kg showed among the lowest clonal expansion.

Autoimmune disease history or systemic immunosuppression excluded patients. The CDR3 runs to 17 residues. V lost 6 bases to trimming and J lost 8 bases, with 25 bases between them. Germline CDR1 MNHEY, CDR2 SMNVEV (reference sequence). This TCR was sampled from an adult with an advanced solid tumor such as melanoma, head and neck, liver or kidney cancer. The chain links TRBV27 to TRBJ1-4; D may be TRBD1 (5 bases). Sequencing used CD4+ or CD8+ T cells sorted from blood, obtained in a trial of the OX40 agonist ivuxolimab. DNA of the CDR3: TGTGCCAGCAGGGCCCGCCGGGACGCCAAACATTTGGAAAAACTGTTTTTT. Encoded protein: CASRARRDAKHLEKLFF.